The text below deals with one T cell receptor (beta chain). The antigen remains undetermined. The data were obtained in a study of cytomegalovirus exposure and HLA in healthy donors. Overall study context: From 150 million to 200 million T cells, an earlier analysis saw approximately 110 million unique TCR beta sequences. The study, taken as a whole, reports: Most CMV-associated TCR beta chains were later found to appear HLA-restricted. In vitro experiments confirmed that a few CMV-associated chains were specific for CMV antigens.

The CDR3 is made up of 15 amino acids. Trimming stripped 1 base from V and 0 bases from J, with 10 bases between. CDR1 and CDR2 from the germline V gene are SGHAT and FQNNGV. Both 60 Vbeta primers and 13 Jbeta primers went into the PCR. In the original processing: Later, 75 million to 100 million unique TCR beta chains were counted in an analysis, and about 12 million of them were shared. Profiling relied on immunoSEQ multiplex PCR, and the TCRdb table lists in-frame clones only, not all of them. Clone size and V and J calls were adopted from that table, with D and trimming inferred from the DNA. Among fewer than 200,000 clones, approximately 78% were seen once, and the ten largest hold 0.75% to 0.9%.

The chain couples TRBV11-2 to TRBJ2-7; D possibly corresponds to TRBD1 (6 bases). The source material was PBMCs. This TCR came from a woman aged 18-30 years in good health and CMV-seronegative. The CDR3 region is CASSLAWDNSYEQYF. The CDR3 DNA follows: TGTGCCAGCAGCTTAGCGTGGGACAACTCCTACGAGCAGTACTTC.